The sequence of this TCR beta chain was determined in a study of blood T cell repertoires in COVID-19. Study details: T cells, B-cell-depleted T cells, or PBMCs provided the cDNA or gDNA that served as material.

This clone was counted only a few times. Source study methods: Amplified reference gene primers provided the basis for estimating nucleated cell counts. Profiling relied on immunoSEQ multiplex PCR, and the TCRdb table lists in-frame clones only, not all of them. Clone size and V and J calls were adopted from that table, with D and trimming inferred from the DNA. The table includes approximately 260,000 clones, around 80% detected once. The sequence was collected from a woman between 40 and 50 years old with active or convalescent COVID-19. The sequenced material came from peripheral blood.

The CDR3 nucleotides are TGTGCCAGCAGTTACGGTGCAGAGAGGGATCAGCCCCAGCATTTT. This sequence encodes CASSYGAERDQPQHF. This chain connects TRBV6-5 to TRBJ1-5; D is uncertain. The CDR3 covers 15 residues. Trimming took off 2 bases at V and 5 bases at J, with 13 bases between the two ends. Germline CDR1 MNHEY, CDR2 SVGAGI.